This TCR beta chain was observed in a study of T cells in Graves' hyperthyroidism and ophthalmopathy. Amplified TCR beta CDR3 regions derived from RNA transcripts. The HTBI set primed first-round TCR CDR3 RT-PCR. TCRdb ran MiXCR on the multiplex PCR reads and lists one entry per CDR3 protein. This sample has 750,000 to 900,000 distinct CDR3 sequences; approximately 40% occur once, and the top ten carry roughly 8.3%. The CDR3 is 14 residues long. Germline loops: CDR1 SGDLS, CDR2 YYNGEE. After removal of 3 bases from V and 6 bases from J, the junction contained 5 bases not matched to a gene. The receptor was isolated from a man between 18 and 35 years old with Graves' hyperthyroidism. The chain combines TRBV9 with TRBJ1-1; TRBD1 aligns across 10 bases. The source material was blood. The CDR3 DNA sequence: TGTGCCAGCAGCGCGGGGACAGGGGATCCTGAAGCTTTCTTT. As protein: CASSAGTGDPEAFF.